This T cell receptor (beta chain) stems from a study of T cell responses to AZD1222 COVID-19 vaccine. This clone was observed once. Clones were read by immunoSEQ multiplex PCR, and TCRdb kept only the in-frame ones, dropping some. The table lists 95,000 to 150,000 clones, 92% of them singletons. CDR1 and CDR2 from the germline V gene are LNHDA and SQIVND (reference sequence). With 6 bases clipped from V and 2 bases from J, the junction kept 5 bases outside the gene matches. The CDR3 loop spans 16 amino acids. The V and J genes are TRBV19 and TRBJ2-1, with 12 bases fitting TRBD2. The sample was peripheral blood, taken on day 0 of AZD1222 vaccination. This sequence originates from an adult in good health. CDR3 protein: CASSRTSGAPYNEQFF. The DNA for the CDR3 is TGTGCCAGTAGCCGGACTAGCGGGGCCCCCTACAATGAGCAGTTCTTC.